This T cell receptor (beta chain) was recovered during a study of blood T cell repertoires in COVID-19. At the level of the study: From the United States, Italy and Spain came samples of acute and convalescent COVID-19. T cells, B-cell-depleted T cells, or PBMCs provided the cDNA or gDNA that served as material.

Clones were read by immunoSEQ multiplex PCR, and TCRdb kept only the in-frame ones, dropping some. The table records tens of thousands of clones, around 90% of them present only once. V gave up 0 bases and J gave up 0 bases; unmatched junction bases: 11. CDR3 length equals 19 residues. Germline V gene lookup returns CDR1 MNHEY and CDR2 SVGEGT. This receptor was obtained from a man aged 50 to 60 with acute or convalescent COVID-19. The chain carries TRBV6-2 or TRBV6-3 and TRBJ2-4; 7 bases match TRBD1. Sequencing was done on a sample of peripheral blood. The CDR3, as DNA: TGTGCCAGCAGTTACTCCCCAGCTACGGGACAGCTAGCCAAAAACATTCAGTACTTC. This codes for CASSYSPATGQLAKNIQYF.